These T cell receptor beta chains were read from a single sample in a study of T cell responses to AZD1222 COVID-19 vaccine. Generated by immunoSEQ multiplex PCR, the TCRdb table keeps only in-frame clones and is missing some. The sample shows some 100,000 clones, approximately 90% of them seen only once. Source: peripheral blood, taken on day 0 of AZD1222 vaccination. These receptors came from an adult in good health. Both conserved end residues are part of each CDR3. A D gene is named only where the DNA matches it firmly. Size tells how often a clone was seen (once, few, many) or the class of an expanded clone, and some rows leave it out.

D	V	J	size	DNA	CDR3
NA	TRBV3-1/TRBV3-2	TRBJ1-2	NA	TGTGCCAGCAGCCAAAATACGGTACACTATGGCTACACCTTC	CASSQNTVHYGYTF
NA	TRBV12-3/TRBV12-4	TRBJ2-7	NA	TGTGCCAGCAGTCTGCGAGTAGAGCAGTACTTC	CASSLRVEQYF
NA	TRBV6-2/TRBV6-3	TRBJ1-1	NA	TGTGCCAGCAGTTTTACCTGGGACACTGAAGCTTTCTTT	CASSFTWDTEAFF
NA	TRBV18	TRBJ1-5	NA	TGTGCCAGCTCACCCCTAGGCCCCGGGGGCGGGAGCAATCAGCCCCAGCATTTT	CASSPLGPGGGSNQPQHF
NA	TRBV10-3	TRBJ1-1	NA	TGTGCCATCAGTGAGGAACGGAACACTGAAGCTTTCTTT	CAISEERNTEAFF
NA	TRBV7-9	TRBJ1-4	NA	TGTGCCAGCAGCTTAGTAAAAGCAACTAATGAAAAACTGTTTTTT	CASSLVKATNEKLFF
TRBD2	TRBV9	TRBJ2-1	NA	TGTGCCAGCAGCGGGACTAGCGGGGGGCTAGACAATGAGCAGTTCTTC	CASSGTSGGLDNEQFF
NA	TRBV30	TRBJ1-2	NA	TGTGCCTGGAGTGCCCAAGGGAGATTCTATGGCTACACCTTC	CAWSAQGRFYGYTF
NA	TRBV6-5	TRBJ1-2	NA	TGTGCCAGCAGTACTGGGGAACGGCAGAATGGCTACACCTTC	CASSTGERQNGYTF
NA	TRBV15	TRBJ1-6	NA	TGTGCCACCAGCAGCCTGGGGCAGGGTATATTTTCACCCCTCCACTTT	CATSSLGQGIFSPLHF
TRBD1	TRBV4-2	TRBJ1-2	NA	TGTGCCAGCAGCCAAGATGTGGGACAGCCGAGTGTGGGGGGCTACACCTTC	CASSQDVGQPSVGGYTF
TRBD1	TRBV7-9	TRBJ1-1	NA	TGTGCCAGCAGCTTGGGGACAGCGAACACTGAAGCTTTCTTT	CASSLGTANTEAFF
NA	TRBV7-2	TRBJ1-2	NA	TGTGCCAGCAGCTTAGTCAAGCAGGACCGATATGGCTACACCTTC	CASSLVKQDRYGYTF
NA	TRBV2	TRBJ1-2	once	TGTGCCAGCAGAGAGTGGGAGACTAACTATGGCTACACCTTC	CASREWETNYGYTF
NA	TRBV4-1	TRBJ1-1	NA	TGCGCCAGCAGCCAAGATGCTAGCCTCATGAACACTGAAGCTTTCTTT	CASSQDASLMNTEAFF
NA	TRBV15	TRBJ2-7	once	TGTGCCACCAGCAGAGTCCGGGATCACCAAGACTACGAGCAGTACTTC	CATSRVRDHQDYEQYF
NA	TRBV3-1/TRBV3-2	TRBJ2-7	NA	TGTGCCAGCAGCCCTGGACCGGGCAGGGGAACCTACGAGCAGTACTTC	CASSPGPGRGTYEQYF
TRBD2	TRBV5-1	TRBJ2-7	NA	TGCGCCAGCAGCCACCTTAGCGGGCGCAGCTCCTACGAGCAGTACTTC	CASSHLSGRSSYEQYF
TRBD1	TRBV5-1	TRBJ1-4	NA	TGCGCCAGCAGCCTGAGGACAGGGGGCGATGAAAAACTGTTTTTT	CASSLRTGGDEKLFF
NA	TRBV7-2	TRBJ2-5	NA	TGTGCCAGCAGCCCTAGGACAACAGGGAAAGAGACCCAGTACTTC	CASSPRTTGKETQYF
NA	TRBV6-5	TRBJ1-1	NA	TGTGCCAGCAGTGACTCATCCCGTTACACTGAAGCTTTCTTT	CASSDSSRYTEAFF
NA	TRBV6-6	TRBJ1-1	NA	TGTGCCAGCAGTACTTCCGGGGGGGACACTGAAGCTTTCTTT	CASSTSGGDTEAFF
TRBD1	TRBV5-4	TRBJ1-6	NA	TGTGCCAGCAGCTCCGAGGCCAGGGGGCTTTCACCCCTCCACTTT	CASSSEARGLSPLHF
NA	TRBV10-1	TRBJ1-2	NA	TGCGCCAGCAGTGAGGACAGGTTAATAGAGGGCTACACCTTC	CASSEDRLIEGYTF
TRBD1	TRBV4-2	TRBJ1-4	NA	TGTGCCAGCAGCCAACATTCTCAGGGGGCTGATGAAAAACTGTTTTTT	CASSQHSQGADEKLFF
NA	TRBV4-3	TRBJ2-3	NA	TGCGCCAGCAGTTATCAGGGGCGAACAGATACGCAGTATTTT	CASSYQGRTDTQYF
NA	TRBV6-1	TRBJ2-7	NA	TGTGCCAGCAGTGAATCGGGGACTCTATACGAGCAGTACTTC	CASSESGTLYEQYF
NA	TRBV2	TRBJ1-1	NA	TGTGCCAGCAGTGCTTCGGACACTGAAGCTTTCTTT	CASSASDTEAFF
TRBD2	TRBV6-2/TRBV6-3	TRBJ2-7	once	TGTGCCAGCAGTTACGCGGCTAGCGGGGGTGGAGAGCAGTACTTC	CASSYAASGGGEQYF
NA	TRBV6-1	TRBJ1-5	few	TGTGCCAGCAGTGAACCGAGAAGGGCCTATGATCAGCCCCAGCATTTT	CASSEPRRAYDQPQHF
NA	TRBV19	TRBJ2-2	NA	TGTGCCAGTAGTACCCCGGGGGTGGCGGGGAGCTCCGGGGAGCTGTTTTTT	CASSTPGVAGSSGELFF
NA	TRBV6-2/TRBV6-3	TRBJ2-2	NA	TGTGCCAGCAGTTACTCCAGGGGGGCGAGCACCGGGGAGCTGTTTTTT	CASSYSRGASTGELFF
TRBD2	TRBV7-2	TRBJ2-1	once	TGTGCCAGCAGCCTCGCGCCTAGCGGGGGGCTATACAATGAGCAGTTCTTC	CASSLAPSGGLYNEQFF
TRBD1	TRBV7-9	TRBJ1-1	NA	TGTGCCAGCAGCTCCAGGGGGCGGGAAGCTTTCTTT	CASSSRGREAFF
TRBD2	TRBV7-2	TRBJ2-4	once	TGTGCCAGCAGCACCACTAGCGGGGGGGGTCAAAACATTCAGTACTTC	CASSTTSGGGQNIQYF
TRBD1	TRBV7-3	TRBJ2-5	NA	TGTGCCAGCAGCATGACAGGGTTCCAAGAGACCCAGTACTTC	CASSMTGFQETQYF
NA	TRBV19	TRBJ1-4	NA	TGTGCCAGTAGCGGATCCCCTTGGGGTGGTGAAAAACTGTTTTTT	CASSGSPWGGEKLFF
TRBD2	TRBV7-2	TRBJ2-3	NA	TGTGCCAGCAGCCTCGGGACTAGCGGAACAGATACGCAGTATTTT	CASSLGTSGTDTQYF
TRBD2	TRBV3-1/TRBV3-2	TRBJ2-3	NA	TGTGCCAGCAGCCAAGAAGGGCGGGGGGGCCTCGATACGCAGTATTTT	CASSQEGRGGLDTQYF
NA	TRBV19	TRBJ1-5	NA	TGTGCCAGTAGTAAGCAGTCCAATCAGCCCCAGCATTTT	CASSKQSNQPQHF
NA	TRBV6-2/TRBV6-3	TRBJ1-6	NA	TGTGCCAGCAGTTACGCCCAGGGGTATAATTCACCCCTCCACTTT	CASSYAQGYNSPLHF
NA	TRBV28	TRBJ1-5	NA	TGTGCCAGCAGTTTAAACCAGCCCCAGCATTTT	CASSLNQPQHF
NA	TRBV18	TRBJ2-5	once	TGTGCCAGCTCAACAGGGCTGGGAGAGACCCAGTACTTC	CASSTGLGETQYF
NA	TRBV4-3	TRBJ1-5	NA	TGCGCCAGCAGCCAATACGGGGGAGGGGAGCATCAGCCCCAGCATTTT	CASSQYGGGEHQPQHF
TRBD1	TRBV18	TRBJ1-2	NA	TGTGCCAGCTCAACCACAGGGGGTGGCTACACCTTC	CASSTTGGGYTF
NA	TRBV19	TRBJ2-5	NA	TGTGCCAGTACGCCGGGGGCCCAAGAGACCCAGTACTTC	CASTPGAQETQYF
TRBD1	TRBV7-3	TRBJ1-5	NA	TGTGCCAGCAGCAAAGACAGGGATCAGCCCCAGCATTTT	CASSKDRDQPQHF
TRBD1	TRBV3-1/TRBV3-2	TRBJ1-1	NA	TGTGCCAGCAGCCAAGTTGGACAGGGTGTTTTTGAAGCTTTCTTT	CASSQVGQGVFEAFF
NA	TRBV11-2	TRBJ2-7	NA	TGTGCCAGCAGCTTAGATCGGGTTGGCTACGAGCAGTACTTC	CASSLDRVGYEQYF
NA	TRBV19	TRBJ1-5	NA	TGTGCCAGTATGGCAGTTAATCAGCCCCAGCATTTT	CASMAVNQPQHF
NA	TRBV19	TRBJ1-2	NA	TGTGCCAGTGGAGGGCCCCCCGAGCCAAGGAGCGGCTACACCTTC	CASGGPPEPRSGYTF
NA	TRBV28	TRBJ1-6	NA	TGTGCCAGCACCGCACGGTTGAATCCTAGATCACCCCTCCACTTT	CASTARLNPRSPLHF
TRBD1	TRBV6-4	TRBJ1-1	few	TGTGCCAGCAGGGATGACAGGGGGGGATCAAACACTGAAGCTTTCTTT	CASRDDRGGSNTEAFF
NA	TRBV11-2	TRBJ1-2	NA	TGTGCCAGCAGCCCCCTCGCGAACTATGGCTACACCTTC	CASSPLANYGYTF